This paragraph reports one T cell receptor (beta chain). This sample was taken from a study of cytomegalovirus exposure and HLA in healthy donors. A multiplex PCR was run with 60 Vbeta primers and 13 Jbeta primers. Only in-frame clones appear in the TCRdb table, and some are missing; sequencing was by immunoSEQ multiplex PCR. This sample carries under 200,000 clones, over 75% of them seen once, and the ten largest clones take about 2.2%. CDR3 length equals 17 residues. Per germline, CDR1 LNHDA and CDR2 SQIVND (reference sequence). Trimming took 6 bases from V and 5 from J, leaving 23 bases between them.

This sequence joins TRBV19 and TRBJ1-5; D not resolved. Sequencing was carried out using PBMCs. This clonotype was sampled from a male donor in good health and CMV-seronegative. The CDR3 DNA reads as TGTGCCAGTAGCAAGACCACTAGCGGCGTGTATCATCAGCCCCAGCATTTT. Protein product: CASSKTTSGVYHQPQHF.